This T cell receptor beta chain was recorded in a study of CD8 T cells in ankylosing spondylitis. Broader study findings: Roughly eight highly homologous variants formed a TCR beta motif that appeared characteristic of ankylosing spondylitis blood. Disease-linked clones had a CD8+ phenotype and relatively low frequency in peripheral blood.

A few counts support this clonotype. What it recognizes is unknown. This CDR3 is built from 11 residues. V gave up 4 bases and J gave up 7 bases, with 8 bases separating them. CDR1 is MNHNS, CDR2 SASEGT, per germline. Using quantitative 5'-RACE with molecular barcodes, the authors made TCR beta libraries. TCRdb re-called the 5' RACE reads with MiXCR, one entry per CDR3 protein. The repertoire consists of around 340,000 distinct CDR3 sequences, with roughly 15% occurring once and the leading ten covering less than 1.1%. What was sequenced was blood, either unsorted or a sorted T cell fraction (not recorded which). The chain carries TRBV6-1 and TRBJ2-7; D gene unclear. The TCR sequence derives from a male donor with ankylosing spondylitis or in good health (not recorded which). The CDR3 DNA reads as TGTGCCAGCAGTGGCTCGAGGGAGCAGTACTTC. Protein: CASSGSREQYF.